The 32 T cell receptor beta chains presented below share a single source sample, sequenced in a study of blood T cells in healthy people across ages. A J-beta primer mix and a sample-barcoded 5' primer were used in a second PCR of about 7 to 12 cycles. In TCRdb, the 5' RACE reads were re-called with MiXCR into one record per CDR3 protein. The data contain more than 750,000 distinct CDR3 sequences, almost 30% of them seen just once; the ten biggest clones take up roughly 10%. These data are also associated with another study on T cells of mothers and their children.

Sequencing input: blood. These TCRs come from a woman in her forties in good health.

This rearrangement joins TRBV14 to TRBJ2-1; 12 bases are shared with TRBD2. V was clipped by 0 bases and J by 6 bases; unmatched bases: 9. The CDR3 is made up of 18 amino acids. The germline V gene has CDR1 SGHDN and CDR2 FVKESK. CDR3 loop: CASSQDHHLLAGGNEQFF. The CDR3 nucleotides read TGTGCCAGCAGCCAAGACCATCACCTACTAGCGGGGGGCAATGAGCAGTTCTTC.

This clonotype came up a few times. This chain uses TRBV3-1 with TRBJ1-1; tentative D call: TRBD1 (5 bases). Germline assignment: CDR1 LGHDT and CDR2 YNNKEL (reference sequence). V lost 0 bases and J lost 4, with 15 bases in between. There are 16 residues in the CDR3. For the CDR3, the DNA is TGTGCCAGCAGCCAAGATCTCACCAGGGTCGGCACTGAAGCTTTCTTT. Translation: CASSQDLTRVGTEAFF.

The chain uses TRBV7-3 and TRBJ1-1; no firm D call. V was shortened by 6 bases and J by 5 bases, with 13 bases between the two germline ends. Germline CDR1 is SGHTA and CDR2 is FQGTGA. The length of the CDR3 is 13 residues. DNA for the CDR3: TGTGCCAGCAGTGGGAATGGTGGGACTGAAGCTTTCTTT. Translated, it gives CASSGNGGTEAFF.

The genes are TRBV9 and TRBJ2-2; D remains unclear. Trimming took off 0 bases at V and 1 base at J, with 10 bases between the two ends. Germline lookup yields CDR1 SGDLS and CDR2 YYNGEE. The CDR3 consists of 16 residues. The CDR3 loop reads CASSVGGSGNTGELFF. For the CDR3, the DNA is TGTGCCAGCAGCGTAGGAGGCAGTGGGAACACCGGGGAGCTGTTTTTT.

The V call is TRBV6-6, the J call TRBJ2-2, with no clear D. The germline V gene has CDR1 MNHNY and CDR2 SVGAGI (reference sequence). This CDR3 contains 13 residues. Deletions cut 5 bases from V and 5 bases from J, with 9 bases between. CDR3 sequence (DNA): TGTGCCAGCAGTGACCCAGCGACCGGGGAGCTGTTTTTT. This translates into CASSDPATGELFF.

In its sample, this clonotype was seen many times. This chain links TRBV7-2 with TRBJ1-5, with D possibly TRBD1 on 5 matching bases. The CDR3 is 13 amino acids. CDR1 SGHTA and CDR2 FQGNSA come from the germline V gene. The V gene lost 4 bases and the J gene lost 5 bases, with 9 bases spanning the gap. The CDR3 here is CASSSQVDQPQHF. The CDR3 DNA is TGTGCCAGCAGCTCACAGGTTGATCAGCCCCAGCATTTT. Complete variable domain (other parts from reference TRBV7-2 and TRBJ1-5): GAGVSQSPSNKVTEKGKDVELRCDPISGHTALYWYRQSLGQGLEFLIYFQGNSAPDKSGLPSDRFSAERTGGSVSTLTIQRTQQEDSAVYLCASSSQVDQPQHFGDGTRLSIL.

This sequence joins TRBV7-2 and TRBJ1-5; the D gene is possibly TRBD1 (5 bases). Trimming removed 5 bases from V and 3 bases from J, with 14 bases in between. Looked up from germline, CDR1 is SGHTA and CDR2 is FQGNSA. The CDR3 has 15 amino acids. CDR3 loop: CASSPAGGVNQPQHF. The DNA for the CDR3 is TGTGCCAGCAGCCCCGCCGGAGGGGTCAATCAGCCCCAGCATTTT.

This clonotype was seen many times. The chain uses TRBV9 and TRBJ2-1; 9 bases are a match to TRBD1. V was pared by 0 bases and J by 9 bases, with 7 bases of the junction left unmatched. CDR1 is SGDLS, CDR2 YYNGEE, per germline. The CDR3 consists of 15 residues. The CDR3 is CASSVGGDRVSEQFF. CDR3 DNA sequence: TGTGCCAGCAGCGTAGGAGGGGACAGGGTGTCTGAGCAGTTCTTC.

This rearrangement joins TRBV28 to TRBJ2-7; no clear D. The DNA end favors TRBJ2-4, so the J call may be wrong. Germline-derived CDR1 and CDR2 are MDHEN and SYDVKM. The CDR3 is made up of 14 amino acids. This CDR3 reads CASRDIDRENIQYF. DNA for the CDR3: TGTGCCAGCAGAGACATCGACCGGGAAAACATTCAGTACTTC.

Many counts were recorded for this clonotype. This chain joins TRBV12-3 or TRBV12-4 and TRBJ2-6, with unresolved D. This CDR3 has 16 amino acids. V was shortened by 3 bases and J by 0 bases, with 9 bases between the two germline ends. The CDR3 region is CASSFPMRSGANVLTF. The CDR3 region has the DNA TGTGCCAGCAGTTTTCCTATGCGCTCTGGGGCCAACGTCCTGACTTTC.

This clonotype turned up a few times. The chain is built from TRBV12-3 or TRBV12-4 and TRBJ2-3; the match to TRBD2 covers 10 bases. CDR3 length: 16 amino acids. The trim removed 4 bases at V and 5 bases at J, leaving 9 bases unmatched. The CDR3 DNA reads as TGTGCCAGCAGTTGGGGTAGCGGGGGGCGTGGAGATACGCAGTATTTT. This codes for CASSWGSGGRGDTQYF.

The rearrangement links TRBV7-9 to TRBJ2-7; 7 positions agree with TRBD1. The junction had 11 bases not matched to a gene; V was cut back by 1 base and J by 2 bases. CDR1 is SEHNR and CDR2 is FQNEAQ in the germline V gene (reference sequence). CDR3 length: 17 residues. The CDR3 DNA reads TGTGCCAGCAGCTTAGAGGGCTTACGGGACAGTGCCTACGAGCAGTACTTC. Amino acids: CASSLEGLRDSAYEQYF.

Note on this clonotype: A single base separates this from a much larger clone, so it may be a read error. This sequence joins TRBV10-3 and TRBJ1-2; the D is unclear. The CDR3 runs 13 residues. Germline V lookup: CDR1 ENHRY, CDR2 SYGVKD. CDR3 sequence reads: CVISSKWEDGYTF. The CDR3 coding sequence is TGTGTCATCAGCTCGAAGTGGGAGGATGGCTACACCTTC.

This clonotype was seen a few times. The rearrangement links TRBV10-3 to TRBJ2-3; 8 bases line up with TRBD1. This CDR3 comprises 15 residues. The V gene end was trimmed by 5 bases and the J gene end by 1 base; junction bases not matched to a gene: 5. Per the germline V gene, CDR1 is ENHRY and CDR2 is SYGVKD. Here the CDR3 DNA reads TGTGCCATCAGTCTGGACAGGGAGGGCACAGATACGCAGTATTTT. This translates into CAISLDREGTDTQYF.

There are a few counts of this clonotype. V usage is TRBV5-1 and J usage is TRBJ2-3; 10 bases are a match to TRBD2. The CDR3 has 16 residues. V shed 0 bases and J 2 bases; nucleotides not matched to a gene: 3. CDR1 and CDR2 (germline): SGHRS, YFSETQ. In nucleotides, the CDR3 is TGCGCCAGCAGCTTGGAGGGACTAGCGAACACAGATACGCAGTATTTT. Its translation: CASSLEGLANTDTQYF.

This clonotype was seen at least ten times. The chain has TRBV28 and TRBJ1-5, with D maybe TRBD1 (5 bases). V was pared by 4 bases and J by 6 bases, with 10 bases between. Germline CDR1 MDHEN, CDR2 SYDVKM. The CDR3 is 13 amino acids. The DNA for the CDR3 is TGTGCCAGCAGTTCGACGGGGGTTCAGCCCCAGCATTTT. It translates to CASSSTGVQPQHF.

This clonotype was seen many times. V and J are TRBV5-6 and TRBJ2-1; D uncertain. The length of the CDR3 is 16 residues. The V and J ends lost 0 bases and 0 bases respectively, with 10 bases between them. Germline V gene data show CDR1 as SGHDT and CDR2 as YYEEEE. The CDR3, as DNA: TGTGCCAGCAGCTTGGCTAGGGCTGCCTCCTACAATGAGCAGTTCTTC. It specifies CASSLARAASYNEQFF.

This clonotype was observed many times. The rearrangement joins TRBV10-3 to TRBJ1-2; TRBD1 might be the D (5 bases). This CDR3 has 18 residues. Trimming removed 2 bases at V and 2 bases at J, with 21 bases between. Germline V gene sequence: CDR1 ENHRY, CDR2 SYGVKD. The CDR3 reads CAISEGGTATWGNYGYTF. Written as DNA, the CDR3 is TGTGCCATCAGTGAGGGGGGGACCGCCACCTGGGGAAACTATGGCTACACCTTC.

This clonotype was detected many times. One junction end does not reproduce the germline sequence, and a read error may be involved. The rearrangement uses TRBV4-3 and TRBJ1-1, with D uncertain. The CDR3 runs to 12 residues. Germline CDR1 reads LGHNA; CDR2 reads YSLEER. DNA of the CDR3: TGTGCCAGCAGTTGGGGGAACACTGAAGCTTTCTTT. Protein: CASSWGNTEAFF.

At least ten counts were recorded for this clonotype. The chain is built from TRBV29-1 and TRBJ1-2; D is uncertain. In germline, CDR1 is SQVTM, CDR2 ANQGSEA. Between the trimmed V and J ends, which lost 7 bases and 4 bases, there was a span of 10 bases. CDR3 length equals 11 residues. As DNA, the CDR3 is TGCAGCGCCTACTCGAGCTATGGCTACACCTTC. As protein: CSAYSSYGYTF.

This clonotype was detected only a few times. Its ends do not fully match the called genes, so a read error is possible. The chain uses TRBV4-3 and TRBJ2-3, with D perhaps TRBD1 (6 bases). Germline V CDR1 and CDR2: LGHNA, YSLEER. This CDR3 is 16 amino acids long. CDR3 amino acids: CASSQDVETGSDAQYF. Here the CDR3 DNA reads TGCGCCAGCAGCCAAGATGTGGAGACAGGCTCAGATGCGCAGTATTTT.

The chain combines TRBV18 with TRBJ2-5, with 8 nucleotides matching TRBD1. This CDR3 is built from 14 residues. J was trimmed by 5 bases and V by 3 bases; bases with no gene match: 5. Germline CDR1 and CDR2: KGHSH and LQKENI. This CDR3 is CASSPRTGKETQYF. In DNA form, the CDR3 reads TGTGCCAGCTCACCGCGGACAGGGAAGGAGACCCAGTACTTC.

The V call is TRBV5-1, the J call TRBJ2-5; the match to TRBD2 covers 15 bases. The CDR3 sequence is 18 residues long. The germline gives CDR1 SGHRS, CDR2 YFSETQ. With 6 bases clipped from V and 2 bases from J, the junction kept 11 bases outside the gene matches. CDR3 nucleotides: TGCGCCAGCAACTCCGGACTAGCGGGGGGGCCTTTACAAGAGACCCAGTACTTC. Its translation is CASNSGLAGGPLQETQYF.

About this clonotype: Its ends do not fully match the called genes, so a read error is possible. The CDR3 region is CASSLRQGSSYGHTF. DNA for the CDR3: TGTGCCAGCAGTCTAAGACAGGGATCCTCCTATGGCCACACCTTC. The chain is built from TRBV2 and TRBJ1-2; 7 bases map to TRBD1. Germline assignment: CDR1 SNHLY and CDR2 FYNNEI. This CDR3 comprises 15 residues.

This clonotype has only a few counts. The rearrangement links TRBV18 to TRBJ1-5; 7 nucleotides line up with TRBD1. This CDR3 contains 16 residues. The J segment lost 1 base and the V segment lost 5 bases, leaving 8 bases of the junction unmatched. Germline values: CDR1 KGHSH, CDR2 LQKENI. CDR3 residues: CASSKGGRSSNQPQHF. The CDR3 nucleotides are TGTGCCAGCTCAAAAGGGGGCCGGTCAAGCAATCAGCCCCAGCATTTT.

About this clonotype: This may arise from a read error, as a much more abundant clone is one base away. The CDR3 nucleotides read TGTGCCAGCGGCGTCGGGGGCTACAATGAGCAGTTCTTC. Translation: CASGVGGYNEQFF. The chain is built from TRBV9 and TRBJ2-1, with D possibly TRBD2 on 6 matching bases. Germline loops: CDR1 SGDLS, CDR2 YYNGEE. This CDR3 comprises 13 residues.

The chain uses TRBV28 and TRBJ1-3; D is unclear. Germline V lookup: CDR1 MDHEN, CDR2 SYDVKM. There are 17 residues in the CDR3. Trimming took 8 bases from V and 0 from J, leaving 20 bases between them. DNA for the CDR3: TGTGCCAGCGGTCTCTTTGAGACCCGGCGCTCTGGAAACACCATATATTTT. It encodes CASGLFETRRSGNTIYF.

A note on this clonotype: Being one base from a much bigger clone, this may be a read error. The chain has TRBV6-4 and TRBJ2-4, with D unresolved. The CDR3 extends over 16 amino acids. Germline CDR1 and CDR2: MRHNA and SNTAGT. V was shortened by 2 bases and J by 13 bases, with 24 bases between the two germline ends. The DNA for the CDR3 is TGTGCCAGCAGTGACCAATCCACAGCGTCAAGCAATGAGCAGTACTTC. It is translated as CASSDQSTASSNEQYF.

This clonotype was counted only a few times. CDR3 sequence reads: CASSYGADTQYF. In DNA, the CDR3 is TGCGCCAGCAGTTACGGGGCAGATACGCAGTATTTT. The V and J genes are TRBV5-1 and TRBJ2-3, with a weak D call TRBD2 (5 bases). CDR3 length: 12 amino acids. Trimming shortened V by 5 bases and J by 4 bases, and 8 bases separated the two germline ends. Germline V gene data show CDR1 as SGHRS and CDR2 as YFSETQ.

The CDR3 protein is CASSRTGGAAEQYF. DNA of the CDR3: TGTGCCAGCAGTCGTACCGGGGGGGCAGCCGAGCAGTACTTC. This chain uses TRBV7-3 with TRBJ2-7; 8 bases fit TRBD2. CDR1 SGHTA and CDR2 FQGTGA come from the germline V gene. There are 14 residues in the CDR3. V was pared by 6 bases and J by 6 bases, with 10 bases of the junction left unmatched.

The sample holds a few counts of this clonotype. This chain uses TRBV29-1 with TRBJ2-3, with TRBD2 as a possible D gene (6 bases). The CDR3 is 15 amino acids. Per the germline V gene, CDR1 is SQVTM and CDR2 is ANQGSEA. V was shortened by 5 bases and J by 10 bases, with 25 bases between the two germline ends. The CDR3 loop is CSVLASGLTPGPQYF. CDR3 sequence (DNA): TGCAGCGTTCTTGCTTCGGGACTCACCCCGGGGCCGCAGTATTTT.

This clonotype was picked up a small number of times. V usage is TRBV19 and J usage is TRBJ1-1; D not certain. Germline CDR1 reads LNHDA; CDR2 reads SQIVND (reference sequence). The ends were cut back, 3 bases at V and 2 bases at J, with 10 bases in the middle. The CDR3 runs to 14 residues. CDR3 nucleotide sequence: TGTGCCAGTAGTATCCTCCGGGGTAACACTGAAGCTTTCTTT. Protein: CASSILRGNTEAFF. The full variable domain, its missing parts supplied by reference TRBV19 and TRBJ1-1, is DGGITQSPKYLFRKEGQNVTLSCEQNLNHDAMYWYRQDPGQGLRLIYYSQIVNDFQKGDIAEGYSVSREKKESFPLTVTSAQKNPTAFYLCASSILRGNTEAFFGQGTRLTVV.